What follows is one T cell receptor beta chain and its context. Its antigen is not known. With 60 Vbeta and 13 Jbeta primers, the PCR was carried out. Only in-frame clones appear in the TCRdb table, and some are missing; sequencing was by immunoSEQ multiplex PCR. The sample consists of roughly 100,000 clones, 12% of them appearing once. The sample originates from a study of cytomegalovirus exposure and HLA in healthy donors. General observations from the study: Researchers catalogued approximately 170 TCR beta chains as cytomegalovirus-associated. Reported performance of the classifier showed diagnosis of cytomegalovirus status with high specificity and sensitivity. V- and J-gene trimming in TCR beta was tied to a missense DCLRE1C variant by an analysis performed later. Associated with HLA alleles at 0.05 false discovery rate in a later analysis were some 16,000 TCR beta sequences.

The CDR3 has 15 amino acids. V dropped 8 bases and J dropped 2 bases, with 19 bases sitting between them. CDR1 and CDR2 from the germline V gene are MNHNS and SASEGT. Sequenced sample: PBMCs. The clonotype comes from a man in his forties in good health and CMV-seropositive. The rearrangement uses TRBV6-1 and TRBJ2-7, with D perhaps matching TRBD2 (7 bases). CDR3 region: CASWGGLSPPYEQYF. The CDR3 nucleotides read TGTGCCAGCTGGGGGGGGCTCTCGCCCCCCTACGAGCAGTACTTC.